This TCR beta chain originates from a study of post-analysis software for immune sequencing data. Notes on the study in general: The study found TRBV5-6, TRBV5-1 and TRBV20-1 among five or six TRBV segments more frequent in patients than controls.

Turning to this clonotype: Antigen: not known. The junction differs from germline at one of its ends, possibly a read error.

The CDR3 loop spans 13 amino acids. The germline gives CDR1 DFQATT, CDR2 SNEGSKA (reference sequence). Tagging with unique molecular identifiers was a feature of the TCR beta cDNA libraries. Input of about 0.95 to 11 million T cells yielded 400,000 to 550,000 cDNA molecules. TCRdb reprocessed the PCR reads with MiXCR, giving one entry per CDR3 protein. Among roughly 580,000 distinct CDR3 sequences listed, 44% were seen once. The clonotype originates from a girl under 18 with multiple sclerosis. The chain is built from TRBV20-1 and TRBJ1-1, with no clear D. The source material was blood. In DNA form, the CDR3 reads TGCAGTGCTAGAGTGGAGGTGAACACTGGAGCTTTCTTT. Its translation is CSARVEVNTGAFF.